These 13 T cell receptor beta chains were sequenced from one sample in a study of T cells in Graves' hyperthyroidism and ophthalmopathy. RNA transcripts provided the source from which TCR beta CDR3 regions were amplified. During a first-round RT-PCR of the TCR CDR3, the HTBI primer set was used. TCRdb re-called the multiplex PCR reads through MiXCR, storing one row per CDR3 protein. The sample includes more than 300,000 distinct CDR3 sequences, roughly 15% of them seen just once. The sample consisted of blood. These TCRs come from a young woman with Graves' ophthalmopathy.

This clonotype was counted only a few times. The rearrangement joins TRBV6-1 to TRBJ2-3; TRBD1 agrees at 9 bases. CDR1 MNHNS and CDR2 SASEGT come from the germline V gene. The CDR3 is 16 amino acids. V lost 6 bases and J lost 3; bases outside the gene matches: 10. The CDR3 region has the DNA TGTGCCAGCAGCCTTTTGACAGGGGGTCCGACAGATACGCAGTATTTT. Encoded protein: CASSLLTGGPTDTQYF.

This clonotype was observed many times. The chain links TRBV7-2 to TRBJ2-3; 13 bases fit TRBD2. V was pared by 5 bases and J by 5 bases, with 10 bases of the junction left unmatched. This CDR3 contains 17 residues. CDR1 and CDR2 from the germline V gene are SGHTA and FQGNSA. The CDR3 region has the DNA TGTGCCAGCAGCCGAACCTTACTAGCGGGGGGGCAAGATACGCAGTATTTT. Its translation is CASSRTLLAGGQDTQYF.

The chain uses TRBV6-1 and TRBJ2-1, with 15 bases matching TRBD2. This CDR3 contains 16 residues. The germline gives CDR1 MNHNS, CDR2 SASEGT. The V and J ends lost 1 base and 8 bases, in that order; junction bases with no gene match: 3. The CDR3: CASSEGTSGGADEQFF. The CDR3 nucleotides read TGTGCCAGCAGTGAAGGGACTAGCGGGGGGGCCGATGAGCAGTTCTTC.

V usage is TRBV11-2 and J usage is TRBJ2-2; D is perhaps TRBD2 (7 bases). Between the trimmed V and J ends, which lost 7 bases and 3 bases, there was a span of 30 bases. This CDR3 spans 20 amino acids. CDR1 and CDR2 from the germline V gene are SGHAT and FQNNGV. The CDR3 DNA is TGTGCCAGCATCCCTCTTGCCACGCTGATTGGGGGGGCCGACACCGGGGAGCTGTTTTTT. Protein sequence: CASIPLATLIGGADTGELFF.

This clonotype was seen a few times. A clone one base away is much larger, so this may be a read error. The J gene is TRBJ1-5, the V gene TRBV13; maybe TRBD1 (6 bases). In germline, CDR1 is PRHDT, CDR2 FYEKMQ (reference sequence). The CDR3 loop spans 13 amino acids. In nucleotides, the CDR3 is TGTGCCAGCAGTATAGGGGACAATCAGCCCCGGCATTTT. This sequence encodes CASSIGDNQPRHF.

There are many counts of this clonotype. The rearrangement joins TRBV2 to TRBJ2-3; TRBD2 is a possible D gene (7 bases). V was clipped by 4 bases and J by 1 base, with 12 bases between them. Germline CDR1 SNHLY, CDR2 FYNNEI. CDR3 length equals 15 residues. In DNA form, the CDR3 reads TGTGCCAGCAGTGTTGTGGGGGGGCGCACAGATACGCAGTATTTT. Protein: CASSVVGGRTDTQYF.

This clonotype was seen only once. The V gene is TRBV13, the J gene TRBJ2-3, with a tentative D call TRBD2 (5 bases). V was cut by 6 bases and J by 5 bases, with 18 bases left in between. Germline CDR1 is PRHDT and CDR2 is FYEKMQ (reference sequence). The CDR3 consists of 15 residues. CDR3 loop: CASRGNEPGEDTQYF. The CDR3 coding sequence is TGTGCCAGCAGGGGGAATGAGCCCGGGGAAGATACGCAGTATTTT.

This clonotype occurred many times. This chain uses TRBV11-2 with TRBJ2-3, with 12 bases lining up with TRBD2. The germline V gene encodes CDR1 SGHAT and CDR2 FQNNGV. The V gene end was trimmed by 1 base and the J gene end by 7 bases; junction bases not matched to a gene: 15. The CDR3 consists of 19 residues. The CDR3 DNA reads TGTGCCAGCAGCTTAGGGGCCAGCTCTAGCGGGGGGGCCCGGAATACGCAGTATTTT. It is translated as CASSLGASSSGGARNTQYF. The full variable domain, rest sourced from reference TRBV11-2 and TRBJ2-3, is EAGVAQSPRYKIIEKRQSVAFWCNPISGHATLYWYQQILGQGPKLLIQFQNNGVVDDSQLPKDRFSAERLKGVDSTLKIQPAKLEDSAVYLCASSLGASSSGGARNTQYFGPGTRLTVL.

The gene calls are TRBV4-2 and TRBJ2-2; 9 nucleotides line up with TRBD1. J gave up 3 bases and V 5 bases, and 4 bases lay outside the gene matches. The CDR3 consists of 15 residues. Germline-derived CDR1 and CDR2 are LGHNA and YNFKEQ. The chain's CDR3 is CASSGDRVDTGELFF. In DNA form, the CDR3 reads TGTGCCAGCAGCGGGGACAGGGTTGACACCGGGGAGCTGTTTTTT.

This clonotype was detected ten times or more. The rearrangement joins TRBV30 to TRBJ1-4; D not resolved. This CDR3 region has 14 residues. V lost 6 bases and J lost 8, with 19 bases in between. Per the germline V gene, CDR1 is GTSNPN and CDR2 is SVGIG (reference sequence). CDR3 in amino acids: CACPGDTVTEKLFF. The CDR3, as DNA: TGTGCCTGCCCTGGTGACACGGTTACGGAAAAACTGTTTTTT. Combining the CDR3 with reference TRBV30 and TRBJ1-4 gives the whole variable domain SQTIHQWPATLVQPVGSPLSLECTVEGTSNPNLYWYRQAAGRGLQLLFYSVGIGQISSEVPQNLSASRPQDRQFILSSKKLLLSDSGFYLCACPGDTVTEKLFFGSGTQLSVL.

This clonotype appeared many times. The CDR3 loop is CASNSRLAGGRSTDTQYF. The CDR3 bases are TGTGCCAGCAACTCCCGACTAGCGGGGGGGCGGAGCACAGATACGCAGTATTTT. V gene TRBV12-3 or TRBV12-4 combines with J gene TRBJ2-3, with TRBD2 identical over 14 bases. The CDR3 consists of 18 residues. With V trimmed by 7 bases and J by 0 bases, 9 bases remained unmatched.

This clonotype was seen at least ten times. This chain links TRBV27 with TRBJ2-3; D is unclear. This CDR3 is 13 amino acids long. The ends were cut back, 9 bases at V and 0 bases at J, with 10 bases in the middle. Germline CDR1 and CDR2: MNHEY and SMNVEV (reference sequence). CDR3 DNA: TGTGCCAGTAATGGAGCTAGCACAGATACGCAGTATTTT. This codes for CASNGASTDTQYF.

This clonotype was recorded many times. The chain uses TRBV28 and TRBJ1-4, with D possibly matching TRBD1 (6 bases). Per germline, CDR1 MDHEN and CDR2 SYDVKM. V shed 6 bases and J shed 7 bases, with 18 bases lying between them. This CDR3 has 15 amino acids. This chain's CDR3 is CASSTQGQTGEKLFF. The CDR3 region has the DNA TGTGCCAGCAGCACCCAGGGGCAGACAGGTGAAAAACTGTTTTTT. The full variable domain, with the rest looked up from reference TRBV28 and TRBJ1-4, is DVKVTQSSRYLVKRTGEKVFLECVQDMDHENMFWYRQDPGLGLRLIYFSYDVKMKEKGDIPEGYSVSREKKERFSLILESASTNQTSMYLCASSTQGQTGEKLFFGSGTQLSVL.